What follows describes a single T cell receptor beta chain. The data belong to a study of T cell changes during pregnancy in multiple sclerosis. Germline lookup yields CDR1 SGHVS and CDR2 FQNEAQ. The J segment lost 3 bases and the V segment lost 3 bases, leaving 2 bases of the junction unmatched. This CDR3 has 13 amino acids. The data were produced by immunoSEQ multiplex PCR, yet TCRdb's version contains in-frame clones alone and is incomplete. The profile covers about 36,000 clones, with 93% appearing a single time and just over 0.4% taken by the ten largest. Source: CD4+ T cells from peripheral blood mononuclear cells, taken in the first trimester of pregnancy. The rearrangement uses TRBV7-8 and TRBJ2-7; 7 bases are shared with TRBD1. The clonotype originates from a female donor with multiple sclerosis, enrolled in a pregnancy study. CDR3 residues: CASSLGQLYEQYF. In DNA form, the CDR3 reads TGTGCCAGCAGCTTGGGACAGCTCTACGAGCAGTACTTC.